This T cell receptor beta chain is drawn from a study of cytomegalovirus exposure and HLA in healthy donors. Points on this clone: What it binds is unknown.

The PCR made use of 60 Vbeta and 13 Jbeta primers. The method was immunoSEQ multiplex PCR; TCRdb's version includes in-frame clones alone and lacks a portion of them. The table shows roughly 160,000 clones, with around 85% occurring only once. Study-level points and caveats: Later analysis identified a missense DCLRE1C variant that was linked to TCR beta V- and J-gene trimming.

The receptor was isolated from a man aged 40-49 years in good health and CMV-seronegative. Sequences were obtained from PBMCs.

CDR3 protein: CASRGQMGNEQFF. In DNA, the CDR3 is TGTGCCAGTAGGGGACAGATGGGCAATGAGCAGTTCTTC. The chain carries TRBV19 and TRBJ2-1, with 7 bases fitting TRBD1. Germline values: CDR1 LNHDA, CDR2 SQIVND (reference sequence). V shed 6 bases and J 6 bases; nucleotides not matched to a gene: 5. The CDR3 runs to 13 residues.